Shown below are 8 T cell receptor beta chains from a single sample sequenced in a study of T cells after yellow fever vaccination. From the 5' RACE reads, TCRdb called clonotypes with MiXCR, one entry per CDR3 protein. The sample has 310,000 or so distinct CDR3 sequences, approximately 3.8% seen once. The sequenced sample was PBMCs, obtained on the day of the yellow fever booster vaccination. Receptors originate from a young man who received the YFV17D yellow fever vaccine.

This clonotype appeared many times. The chain uses TRBV7-6 and TRBJ2-2, with TRBD1 identical over 9 bases. V was pared by 7 bases and J by 2 bases, with 11 bases of the junction left unmatched. Germline lookup yields CDR1 SGHVS and CDR2 FNYEAQ. The CDR3 spans 17 residues. CDR3: CASTSPRQGENTGELFF. The CDR3 bases are TGTGCCAGCACCTCCCCCCGACAGGGGGAAAACACCGGGGAGCTGTTTTTT.

The rearrangement uses TRBV11-2 and TRBJ1-2, with a tentative D call TRBD1 (5 bases). The CDR3 length is 16 residues. Germline V lookup: CDR1 SGHAT, CDR2 FQNNGV. Trimming took off 4 bases at V and 6 bases at J, with 21 bases between the two ends. Here the CDR3 reads CASSSPRGPNRNGYTF. CDR3 bases: TGTGCCAGCAGCTCTCCAAGGGGCCCTAACCGGAATGGCTACACCTTC.

Of note for this clonotype: A much bigger clone sits one base away, suggesting this may be a read error. V is TRBV20-1 and J is TRBJ2-3, with TRBD2 matching over 10 bases. Germline V gene sequence: CDR1 DFQATT, CDR2 SNEGSKA (reference sequence). The J segment lost 2 bases and the V segment lost 1 base, leaving 6 bases of the junction unmatched. The CDR3 extends over 16 amino acids. The CDR3 reads CSARVLAGGLTDTQYF. In DNA form, the CDR3 reads TGCAGTGCTAGAGTTTTAGCGGGGGGCCTCACAGATACGCAGTATTTT.

This clonotype has at least ten counts. The rearrangement links TRBV7-2 to TRBJ1-4; D remains unclear. The CDR3 consists of 15 residues. V was clipped by 1 base and J by 5 bases, with 11 bases between them. CDR1 and CDR2 (germline): SGHTA, FQGNSA. The CDR3: CASSLVHGMNEKLFF. DNA for the CDR3: TGTGCCAGCAGCTTAGTACACGGAATGAATGAAAAACTGTTTTTT. The complete variable domain, with remaining parts taken from reference TRBV7-2 and TRBJ1-4, reads GAGVSQSPSNKVTEKGKDVELRCDPISGHTALYWYRQSLGQGLEFLIYFQGNSAPDKSGLPSDRFSAERTGGSVSTLTIQRTQQEDSAVYLCASSLVHGMNEKLFFGSGTQLSVL.

The table lists this clonotype with a few counts. The CDR3 loop reads CASSRQGLGTLMNTEAFF. CDR3 nucleotide sequence: TGTGCCAGCTCACGGCAGGGATTGGGGACATTAATGAACACTGAAGCTTTCTTT. The V and J genes are TRBV18 and TRBJ1-1; weak D call: TRBD1 (6 bases). V gave up 4 bases and J gave up 0 bases, with 21 bases separating them. CDR3 length: 18 residues. Germline assignment: CDR1 KGHSH and CDR2 LQKENI.

The table lists this clonotype with many counts. This chain links TRBV29-1 with TRBJ2-7, with D perhaps matching TRBD1 (6 bases). This CDR3 contains 13 residues. V lost 6 bases, J lost 2 bases, and 14 bases lay in between. Germline CDR1 SQVTM, CDR2 ANQGSEA. This CDR3 is CSVDTGSAYEQYF. As DNA, the CDR3 is TGCAGCGTGGATACAGGGTCGGCCTACGAGCAGTACTTC.

V usage is TRBV19 and J usage is TRBJ1-1; weak D call: TRBD1 (5 bases). Trimming cost V 7 bases and J 3 bases, with 15 bases left between them. Germline V gene sequence: CDR1 LNHDA, CDR2 SQIVND (reference sequence). The CDR3 is 14 residues long. CDR3 coding DNA: TGTGCCAGTATAGGGGCACAGACGGACACTGAAGCTTTCTTT. The encoded protein is CASIGAQTDTEAFF.

This clonotype was observed many times. CDR3 region: CASSAEGLPNEQFF. The CDR3 bases are TGTGCCAGCAGCGCCGAGGGACTTCCCAATGAGCAGTTCTTC. This chain links TRBV9 with TRBJ2-1; the D gene is possibly TRBD2 (6 bases). The V gene's germline CDR1 is SGDLS and CDR2 YYNGEE. With 3 bases removed from V and 6 bases from J, the gap between germline ends came to 13 bases. The CDR3 contains 14 residues. The whole variable domain, filled in from reference TRBV9 and TRBJ2-1, reads DSGVTQTPKHLITATGQRVTLRCSPRSGDLSVYWYQQSLDQGLQFLIQYYNGEERAKGNILERFSAQQFPDLHSELNLSSLELGDSALYFCASSAEGLPNEQFFGPGTRLTVL.